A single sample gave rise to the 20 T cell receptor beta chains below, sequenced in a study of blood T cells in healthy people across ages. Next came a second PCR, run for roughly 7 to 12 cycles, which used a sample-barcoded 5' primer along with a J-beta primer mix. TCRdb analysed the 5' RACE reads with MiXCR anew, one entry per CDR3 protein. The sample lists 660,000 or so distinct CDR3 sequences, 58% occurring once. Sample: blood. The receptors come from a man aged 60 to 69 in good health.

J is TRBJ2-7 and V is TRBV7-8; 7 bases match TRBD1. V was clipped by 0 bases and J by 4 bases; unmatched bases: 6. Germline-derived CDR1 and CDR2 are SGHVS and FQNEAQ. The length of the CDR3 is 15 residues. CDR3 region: CASSLAAGGVYEQYF. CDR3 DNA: TGTGCCAGCAGCTTAGCGGCAGGGGGTGTTTACGAGCAGTACTTC.

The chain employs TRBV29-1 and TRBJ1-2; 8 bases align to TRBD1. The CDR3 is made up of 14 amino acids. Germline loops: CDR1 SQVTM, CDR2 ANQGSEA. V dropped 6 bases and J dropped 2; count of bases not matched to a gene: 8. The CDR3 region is CSVSDRGGNYGYTF. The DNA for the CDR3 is TGCAGCGTATCCGACAGGGGAGGGAACTATGGCTACACCTTC.

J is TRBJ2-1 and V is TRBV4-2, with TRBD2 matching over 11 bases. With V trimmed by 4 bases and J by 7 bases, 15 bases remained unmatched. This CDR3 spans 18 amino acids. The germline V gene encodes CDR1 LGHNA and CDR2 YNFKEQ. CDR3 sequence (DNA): TGTGCCAGCAGCCGAGAGCCACTAGCGGGGGTTCCCCGTAATGAGCAGTTCTTC. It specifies CASSREPLAGVPRNEQFF.

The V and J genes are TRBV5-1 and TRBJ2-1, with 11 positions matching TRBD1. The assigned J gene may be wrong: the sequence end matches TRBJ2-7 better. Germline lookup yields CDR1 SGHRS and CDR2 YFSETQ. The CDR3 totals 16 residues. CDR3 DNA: TGCGCCAGCAGCCCGTGGACAGGGGGCTACGATAATGAGCAGTACTTC. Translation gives CASSPWTGGYDNEQYF.

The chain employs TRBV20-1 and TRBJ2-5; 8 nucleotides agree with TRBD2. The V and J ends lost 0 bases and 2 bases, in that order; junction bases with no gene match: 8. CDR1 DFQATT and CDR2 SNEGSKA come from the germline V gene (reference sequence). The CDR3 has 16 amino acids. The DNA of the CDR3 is TGCAGTGCTAGAGAGGAAAGCGGGGGTTATCAAGAGACCCAGTACTTC. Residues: CSAREESGGYQETQYF.

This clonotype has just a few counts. CDR3 DNA: TGCAGCGTTGAAGAGGGAACAAACTATGGCTACACCTTC. It is translated as CSVEEGTNYGYTF. The gene calls are TRBV29-1 and TRBJ1-2; D gene unclear. Trimming pared 0 bases from V and 2 bases from J, leaving 7 bases between. The length of the CDR3 is 13 residues. CDR1 SQVTM and CDR2 ANQGSEA come from the germline V gene.

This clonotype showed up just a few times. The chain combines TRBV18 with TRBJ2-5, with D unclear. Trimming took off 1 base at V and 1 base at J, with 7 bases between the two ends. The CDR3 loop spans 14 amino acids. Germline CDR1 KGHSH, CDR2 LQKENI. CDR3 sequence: CASSPQASQETQYF. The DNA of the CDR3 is TGTGCCAGCTCACCACAGGCATCCCAAGAGACCCAGTACTTC. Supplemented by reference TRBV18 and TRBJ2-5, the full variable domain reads NAGVMQNPRHLVRRRGQEARLRCSPMKGHSHVYWYRQLPEEGLKFMVYLQKENIIDESGMPKERFSAEFPKEGPSILRIQQVVRGDSAAYFCASSPQASQETQYFGPGTRLLVL.

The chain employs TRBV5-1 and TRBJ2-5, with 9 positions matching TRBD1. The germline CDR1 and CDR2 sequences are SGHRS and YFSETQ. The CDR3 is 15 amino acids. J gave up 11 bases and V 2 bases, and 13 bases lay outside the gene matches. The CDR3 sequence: CASSLIGTGSNEQYF. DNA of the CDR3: TGCGCCAGCAGCTTAATCGGGACAGGGTCCAATGAGCAGTACTTC.

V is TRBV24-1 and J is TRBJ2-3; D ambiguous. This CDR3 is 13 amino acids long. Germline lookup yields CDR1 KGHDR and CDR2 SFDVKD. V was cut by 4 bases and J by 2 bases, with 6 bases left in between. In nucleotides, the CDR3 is TGTGCCACCAGTGAGGCTTACACAGATACGCAGTATTTT. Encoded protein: CATSEAYTDTQYF.

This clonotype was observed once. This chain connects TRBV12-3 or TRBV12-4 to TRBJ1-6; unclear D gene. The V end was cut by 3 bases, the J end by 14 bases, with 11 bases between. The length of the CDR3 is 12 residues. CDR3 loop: CASSFQQVALHF. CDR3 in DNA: TGTGCCAGCAGTTTCCAGCAAGTGGCCCTCCACTTT.

The CDR3 DNA follows: TGTGCCAGCAGCCCCCGGGGGGGACTAGGGAATGAGCAGTTCTTC. Its translation is CASSPRGGLGNEQFF. This chain uses TRBV9 with TRBJ2-1; 8 nucleotides agree with TRBD2. Trimming cost V 4 bases and J 7 bases; bases outside gene matches: 10. The germline CDR1 and CDR2 sequences are SGDLS and YYNGEE. CDR3 length equals 15 residues.

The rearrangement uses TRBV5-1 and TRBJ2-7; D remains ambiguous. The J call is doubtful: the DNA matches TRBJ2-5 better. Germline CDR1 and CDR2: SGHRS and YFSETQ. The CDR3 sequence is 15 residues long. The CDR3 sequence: CASSLAGPSQETQYF. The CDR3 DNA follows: TGCGCCAGCAGCTTGGCCGGACCAAGCCAAGAGACCCAGTACTTC.

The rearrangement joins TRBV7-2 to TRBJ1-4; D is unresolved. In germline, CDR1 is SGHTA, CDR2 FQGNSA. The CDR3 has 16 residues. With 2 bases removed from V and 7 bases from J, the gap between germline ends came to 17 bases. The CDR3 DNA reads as TGTGCCAGCAGCTTACTAGGTCAGAACCTTCCTGAAAAACTGTTTTTT. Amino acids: CASSLLGQNLPEKLFF.

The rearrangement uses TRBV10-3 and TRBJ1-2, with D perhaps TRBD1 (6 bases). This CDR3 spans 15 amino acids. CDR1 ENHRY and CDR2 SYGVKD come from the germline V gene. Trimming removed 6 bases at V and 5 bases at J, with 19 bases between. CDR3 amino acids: CAIRPQGEATYGYTF. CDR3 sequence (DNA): TGTGCCATCAGGCCACAGGGAGAGGCGACTTATGGCTACACCTTC.

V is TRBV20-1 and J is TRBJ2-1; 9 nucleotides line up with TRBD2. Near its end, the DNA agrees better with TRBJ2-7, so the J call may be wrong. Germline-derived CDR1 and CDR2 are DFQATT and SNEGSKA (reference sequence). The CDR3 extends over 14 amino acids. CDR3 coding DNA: TGCAGTGCCCACCCGGGACTAGCCCCAAATGAGCAGTACTTC. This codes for CSAHPGLAPNEQYF.

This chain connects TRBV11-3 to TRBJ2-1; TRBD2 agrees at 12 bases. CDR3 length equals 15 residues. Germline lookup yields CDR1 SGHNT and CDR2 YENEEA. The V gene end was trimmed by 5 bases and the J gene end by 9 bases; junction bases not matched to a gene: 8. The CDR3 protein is CASSLWTSGVAEQFF. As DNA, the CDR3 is TGTGCCAGCAGCCTGTGGACTAGCGGGGTTGCTGAGCAGTTCTTC. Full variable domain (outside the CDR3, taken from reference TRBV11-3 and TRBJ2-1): EAGVVQSPRYKIIEKKQPVAFWCNPISGHNTLYWYLQNLGQGPELLIRYENEEAVDDSQLPKDRFSAERLKGVDSTLKIQPAELGDSAVYLCASSLWTSGVAEQFFGPGTRLTVL.

CDR3 in DNA: TGTGCCAGCAGCCGCAACCTTGGGGGGGGCAGAGATACGCAGTATTTT. Translated: CASSRNLGGGRDTQYF. V usage is TRBV3-1 and J usage is TRBJ2-3; D might be TRBD2 (7 bases). The V end was cut by 4 bases, the J end by 5 bases, with 19 bases between. Germline CDR1 LGHDT, CDR2 YNNKEL (reference sequence). This CDR3 has 16 amino acids.

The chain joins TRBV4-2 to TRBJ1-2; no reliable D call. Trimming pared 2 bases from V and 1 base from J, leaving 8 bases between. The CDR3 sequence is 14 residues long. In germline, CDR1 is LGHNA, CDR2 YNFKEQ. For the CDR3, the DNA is TGTGCCAGCAGCCAATCGTATAATAACTATGGCTACACCTTC. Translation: CASSQSYNNYGYTF.

CDR3 sequence (DNA): TGCAGTGCTAGAGGGGCCGGCGGGCAGTCTAACTCCTACAATGAGCAGTTCTTC. This encodes CSARGAGGQSNSYNEQFF. The chain is built from TRBV20-1 and TRBJ2-1; D possibly corresponds to TRBD2 (5 bases). Trimming took off 1 base at V and 0 bases at J, with 19 bases between the two ends. This CDR3 is built from 18 residues. The germline gives CDR1 DFQATT, CDR2 SNEGSKA (reference sequence).

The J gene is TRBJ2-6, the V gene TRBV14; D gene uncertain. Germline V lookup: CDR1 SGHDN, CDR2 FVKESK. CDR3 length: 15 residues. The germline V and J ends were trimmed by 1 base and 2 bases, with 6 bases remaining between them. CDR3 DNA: TGTGCCAGCAGCCAAGGGGATCCTGGGGCCAACGTCCTGACTTTC. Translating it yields CASSQGDPGANVLTF.